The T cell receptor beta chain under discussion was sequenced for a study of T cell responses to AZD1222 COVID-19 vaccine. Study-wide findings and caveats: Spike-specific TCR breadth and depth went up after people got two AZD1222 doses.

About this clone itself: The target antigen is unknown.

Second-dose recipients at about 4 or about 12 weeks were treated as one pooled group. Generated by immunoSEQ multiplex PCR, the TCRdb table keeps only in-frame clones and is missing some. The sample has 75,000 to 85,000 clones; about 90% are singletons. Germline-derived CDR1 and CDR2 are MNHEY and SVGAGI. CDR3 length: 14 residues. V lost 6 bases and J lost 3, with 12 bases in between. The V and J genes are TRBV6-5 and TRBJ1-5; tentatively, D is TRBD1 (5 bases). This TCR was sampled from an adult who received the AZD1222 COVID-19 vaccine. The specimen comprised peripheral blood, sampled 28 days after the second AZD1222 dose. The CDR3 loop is CASRQTGTNQPQHF. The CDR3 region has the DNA TGTGCCAGCAGACAGACCGGGACCAATCAGCCCCAGCATTTT.